One sample yielded the 18 T cell receptor beta chains listed below, sequenced in a study of T cell responses to AZD1222 COVID-19 vaccine. TCRdb keeps only in-frame clones here, not all; method: immunoSEQ multiplex PCR. The sample lists under 200,000 clones, about 90% occurring once. Sequences were derived from peripheral blood, sampled on day 0 of AZD1222 vaccination. These receptors were collected from an adult in good health.

The V gene is TRBV10-3, the J gene TRBJ2-1; 9 nucleotides line up with TRBD2. V was clipped by 0 bases and J by 2 bases; unmatched bases: 5. Per the germline V gene, CDR1 is ENHRY and CDR2 is SYGVKD. The CDR3 runs 17 residues. DNA of the CDR3: TGTGCCATCAGTGAGTCCCGGCGGGAGGGGGCCTACAATGAGCAGTTCTTC. As protein: CAISESRREGAYNEQFF.

The chain's CDR3 is CASSESGGPNQPQHF. CDR3 DNA sequence: TGTGCCAGCAGTGAGTCAGGGGGGCCCAATCAGCCCCAGCATTTT. The chain has TRBV6-1 and TRBJ1-5; 7 bases match TRBD1. Trimming cost V 3 bases and J 3 bases; bases outside gene matches: 5. Germline V gene lookup returns CDR1 MNHNS and CDR2 SASEGT. The CDR3 consists of 15 residues.

The rearrangement joins TRBV25-1 to TRBJ2-1; D is unclear. With 4 bases removed from V and 8 bases from J, the gap between germline ends came to 3 bases. This CDR3 contains 10 residues. Looked up from germline, CDR1 is MGHDK and CDR2 is SYGVNS. This CDR3 reads CASSGYEQFF. CDR3 coding DNA: TGTGCCAGCAGTGGATATGAGCAGTTCTTC.

The CDR3 loop reads CASSQDRVSYGYTF. As DNA, the CDR3 is TGCGCCAGCAGCCAAGATAGAGTTTCCTATGGCTACACCTTC. This chain joins TRBV4-1 and TRBJ1-2, with D unclear. The germline V gene has CDR1 MGHRA and CDR2 YSYEKL. The CDR3 is 14 residues long. Trimming took off 0 bases at V and 4 bases at J, with 9 bases between the two ends.

This clone was seen a single time. CDR3 protein: CASSSTGGGGYTF. The DNA of the CDR3 is TGTGCCAGCAGCTCAACAGGGGGTGGTGGCTACACCTTC. The gene calls are TRBV5-4 and TRBJ1-2, with TRBD1 matching over 8 bases. This CDR3 has 13 residues. In germline, CDR1 is SGHNT, CDR2 YYREEE (reference sequence). Unmatched junction bases numbered 5, after V lost 3 bases and J lost 7 bases.

This chain links TRBV7-2 with TRBJ2-7; the D gene is possibly TRBD2 (6 bases). V was trimmed by 1 base and J by 4 bases, leaving 11 bases between them. CDR3 length equals 14 residues. The germline gives CDR1 SGHTA, CDR2 FQGNSA. The CDR3 region has the DNA TGTGCCAGCAGCTTAGGCATCGGAGGGTACGAGCAGTACTTC. Its translation: CASSLGIGGYEQYF.

J is TRBJ2-5 and V is TRBV29-1; 9 bases are shared with TRBD2. Germline CDR1 and CDR2: SQVTM and ANQGSEA. The CDR3 extends over 13 amino acids. V gave up 4 bases and J gave up 3 bases; unmatched junction bases: 3. CDR3 sequence reads: CSVGRLAEETQYF. Written as DNA, the CDR3 is TGCAGCGTTGGGAGACTAGCGGAAGAGACCCAGTACTTC.

The gene calls are TRBV5-6 and TRBJ1-4; TRBD1 is a possible D gene (5 bases). CDR3 length: 14 amino acids. The ends were cut back, 2 bases at V and 6 bases at J, with 11 bases in the middle. In germline, CDR1 is SGHDT, CDR2 YYEEEE. CDR3 region: CASSFGVGDEKLFF. The CDR3 DNA sequence: TGTGCCAGCAGCTTTGGAGTGGGGGATGAAAAACTGTTTTTT.

The chain couples TRBV29-1 to TRBJ1-1; D is perhaps TRBD1 (5 bases). V gave up 6 bases and J gave up 0 bases, with 11 bases separating them. The CDR3 extends over 13 amino acids. The V gene's germline CDR1 is SQVTM and CDR2 ANQGSEA. This CDR3 reads CSVPGLMNTEAFF. The CDR3 region has the DNA TGCAGCGTGCCGGGACTTATGAACACTGAAGCTTTCTTT.

The V gene is TRBV19, the J gene TRBJ1-1; 12 bases are a match to TRBD1. Germline V gives CDR1 LNHDA, CDR2 SQIVND (reference sequence). J gave up 4 bases and V 5 bases, and 5 bases lay outside the gene matches. CDR3 length: 15 residues. This CDR3 is CASSPGQGATTEAFF. As DNA, the CDR3 is TGTGCCAGTAGTCCGGGACAGGGGGCGACCACTGAAGCTTTCTTT.

This clone has only a few counts. V gene TRBV6-5 combines with J gene TRBJ1-5, with 11 positions matching TRBD1. V was clipped by 4 bases and J by 4 bases; unmatched bases: 6. This CDR3 comprises 16 residues. Germline V gene data show CDR1 as MNHEY and CDR2 as SVGAGI. CDR3 sequence reads: CASSSTGQGANQPQHF. CDR3 bases: TGTGCCAGCAGTTCGACAGGACAGGGGGCGAATCAGCCCCAGCATTTT.

This clone was seen only once. The chain employs TRBV6-2 or TRBV6-3 and TRBJ2-3; TRBD2 aligns across 7 bases. The CDR3 covers 15 residues. From germline, CDR1 is MNHEY and CDR2 SVGEGT. J was trimmed by 3 bases and V by 4 bases; bases with no gene match: 7. The CDR3 here is CASSFAGDGTDTQYF. The CDR3 nucleotides are TGTGCCAGCAGTTTTGCGGGAGACGGGACAGATACGCAGTATTTT.

This clone was counted between two and nine times. CDR3 sequence (DNA): TGTGCCAGCAGTTACATCTTCGGGGGGGCCTCCTACGAGCAGTACTTC. This gives the protein CASSYIFGGASYEQYF. This rearrangement joins TRBV6-2 or TRBV6-3 to TRBJ2-7, with 8 bases aligning to TRBD2. Trimming took 2 bases from V and 0 from J; bases not matched to a gene: 6. The length of the CDR3 is 16 residues. CDR1 is MNHEY and CDR2 is SVGEGT in the germline V gene.

The chain has TRBV30 and TRBJ2-3, with unresolved D. This CDR3 contains 13 residues. V lost 0 bases, J lost 4 bases, and 8 bases lay in between. Germline lookup yields CDR1 GTSNPN and CDR2 SVGIG (reference sequence). This chain's CDR3 is CAWSVRSSDTQYF. In nucleotides, the CDR3 is TGTGCCTGGAGTGTAAGGTCTTCAGATACGCAGTATTTT.

Comments on this clone: Given the absence of the conserved phenylalanine or tryptophan at the CDR3 end, a read error is likely. The limits of the CDR3 on the DNA are not certain, so only TCRdb's listed CDR3 is given. V and J are TRBV24-1 and TRBJ1-2; no DNA check was done on the table's D call, TRBD1. Germline V gene data show CDR1 as KGHDR and CDR2 as SFDVKD. The CDR3 length is 10 residues, termini included. CDR3 region: CATEPSGQAI.

The rearrangement uses TRBV9 and TRBJ1-3; 9 nucleotides match TRBD1. V gave up 4 bases and J gave up 8 bases; unmatched junction bases: 10. This CDR3 region has 15 residues. Germline V gives CDR1 SGDLS, CDR2 YYNGEE. The CDR3 bases are TGTGCCAGCAGCTCTGGGACAGGGAGAGAGGACACCATATATTTT. Encoded protein: CASSSGTGREDTIYF.

This clone was seen more than once but under ten times. The chain links TRBV5-1 to TRBJ1-2; TRBD1 aligns across 8 bases. The V gene's germline CDR1 is SGHRS and CDR2 YFSETQ. The CDR3 extends over 18 amino acids. The V segment lost 2 bases and the J segment 2 bases; nucleotides outside the gene matches: 14. The CDR3 loop reads CASSFLGVTGAINYGYTF. In DNA, the CDR3 is TGCGCCAGCAGCTTCCTAGGGGTGACAGGGGCGATCAACTATGGCTACACCTTC.

The chain recombines TRBV6-5 with TRBJ1-1, with a weak D call TRBD1 (6 bases). The CDR3 length is 13 residues. CDR1 is MNHEY, CDR2 SVGAGI, per germline. V dropped 7 bases and J dropped 3 bases, with 12 bases sitting between them. This CDR3 reads CASILTGYTEAFF. As DNA, the CDR3 is TGTGCCAGCATTCTGACAGGCTACACTGAAGCTTTCTTT.